These 28 T cell receptor beta chains share one sample of origin, sequenced in a study of cytomegalovirus exposure and HLA in healthy donors. The PCR had 60 Vbeta and 13 Jbeta primers. The data were produced by immunoSEQ multiplex PCR, yet TCRdb's version contains in-frame clones alone and is incomplete. Seen here are roughly 200,000 clones, 77% observed once, and the top ten hold roughly 3.6%. Sequenced material: PBMCs. These receptors all stem from a woman aged 55-69 years in good health and CMV-seropositive.

The CDR3 bases are TGTGCCAGCAGCTCCCGGGACAGTCTGGCTCTGCGGGGCTACACCTTC. Its protein product is CASSSRDSLALRGYTF. The J gene is TRBJ1-2, the V gene TRBV7-2; 7 nucleotides line up with TRBD1. V shed 4 bases, J shed 8 bases, and the junction held 16 bases outside the gene matches. The CDR3 contains 16 residues. Germline CDR1 SGHTA, CDR2 FQGNSA.

The V call is TRBV7-3, the J call TRBJ1-1; TRBD1 is a possible D gene (6 bases). The V end was cut by 5 bases, the J end by 1 base, with 8 bases between. The CDR3 totals 13 residues. Germline V gene sequence: CDR1 SGHTA, CDR2 FQGTGA. CDR3 sequence (DNA): TGTGCCAGCAGCACGACAGGGAACACTGAAGCTTTCTTT. Translated: CASSTTGNTEAFF.

This chain links TRBV7-6 with TRBJ2-5; 8 bases are shared with TRBD2. Germline CDR1 is SGHVS and CDR2 is FNYEAQ. Unmatched junction bases numbered 7, after V lost 2 bases and J lost 5 bases. This CDR3 contains 15 residues. The CDR3 region has the DNA TGTGCCAGCAGCTTACGGGGGGGGCGGGAGGAGACCCAGTACTTC. Translating gives CASSLRGGREETQYF.

V usage is TRBV6-5 and J usage is TRBJ2-5; D unclear. The J call may be in error: the DNA end matches TRBJ2-7 better. The germline V gene has CDR1 MNHEY and CDR2 SVGAGI. The CDR3 is 13 amino acids. The CDR3 DNA is TGTGCCAGCAGTCGAACCATCCGTTACGAGCAGTACTTC. Its protein is CASSRTIRYEQYF.

This clone is a singleton in its sample. The chain couples TRBV5-1 to TRBJ2-5, with a possible D match to TRBD1 (5 bases). Trimming removed 4 bases at V and 5 bases at J, with 18 bases between. Germline values: CDR1 SGHRS, CDR2 YFSETQ. This CDR3 contains 15 residues. The DNA of the CDR3 is TGCGCCAGCAGCCCCGCCCGAAGGCCAGGGGAGACCCAGTACTTC. Its translation: CASSPARRPGETQYF. The complete variable domain, with remaining parts taken from reference TRBV5-1 and TRBJ2-5, reads KAGVTQTPRYLIKTRGQQVTLSCSPISGHRSVSWYQQTPGQGLQFLFEYFSETQRNKGNFPGRFSGRQFSNSRSEMNVSTLELGDSALYLCASSPARRPGETQYFGPGTRLLVL.

V is TRBV11-2 and J is TRBJ2-5, with D perhaps TRBD1 (6 bases). Trimming removed 3 bases from V and 5 bases from J, with 19 bases in between. CDR3 length: 16 amino acids. Germline assignment: CDR1 SGHAT and CDR2 FQNNGV. The CDR3 sequence: CASSFSSTGKGETQYF. The CDR3 bases are TGTGCCAGCAGCTTTTCCTCTACAGGGAAGGGGGAGACCCAGTACTTC.

The chain combines TRBV27 with TRBJ1-1, with a weak D call TRBD1 (5 bases). Germline V gives CDR1 MNHEY, CDR2 SMNVEV (reference sequence). V was clipped by 9 bases and J by 3 bases, with 14 bases between them. The CDR3 totals 13 residues. The CDR3 loop reads CASKRGRHTEAFF. CDR3 in DNA: TGTGCCAGTAAACGGGGGAGACACACTGAAGCTTTCTTT.

The V and J genes are TRBV9 and TRBJ2-2; possible D gene TRBD2, 5 bases. The ends were cut back, 0 bases at V and 0 bases at J, with 9 bases in the middle. Per the germline V gene, CDR1 is SGDLS and CDR2 is YYNGEE. The CDR3 covers 16 residues. The CDR3 DNA reads as TGTGCCAGCAGCGTAGACGGCGGGTCGAACACCGGGGAGCTGTTTTTT. Amino acids: CASSVDGGSNTGELFF.

This chain joins TRBV19 and TRBJ1-6; maybe TRBD1 (5 bases). This CDR3 has 16 amino acids. V lost 5 bases and J lost 9, with 20 bases in between. CDR1 is LNHDA, CDR2 SQIVND, per germline (reference sequence). The CDR3 coding sequence is TGTGCCAGTAGTTTCACCTTCAGGGAAAGGTTTTCACCCCTCCACTTT. Its protein product is CASSFTFRERFSPLHF.

The V gene is TRBV10-3, the J gene TRBJ1-1; weak D call: TRBD1 (5 bases). CDR1 is ENHRY, CDR2 SYGVKD, per germline. Trimming shortened V by 3 bases and J by 7 bases, and 9 bases separated the two germline ends. The CDR3 is 12 residues long. DNA for the CDR3: TGTGCCATCAGTGAAGGGGTCCGTGAAGCTTTCTTT. Residues: CAISEGVREAFF.

The CDR3 DNA sequence: TGCGCCAGCAGCTTCTTTATCGGCTATGGCTACACCTTC. Translating it yields CASSFFIGYGYTF. The chain uses TRBV5-1 and TRBJ1-2; D call uncertain. V lost 2 bases, J lost 4 bases, and 9 bases lay in between. Germline CDR1 SGHRS, CDR2 YFSETQ. The CDR3 spans 13 residues.

The genes are TRBV6-6 and TRBJ2-2; 7 positions agree with TRBD1. CDR3 length equals 14 residues. Trimming cost V 5 bases and J 8 bases; bases outside gene matches: 8. Germline-derived CDR1 and CDR2 are MNHNY and SVGAGI (reference sequence). This CDR3 reads CASSPGTEKGELFF. CDR3 in DNA: TGTGCCAGCAGTCCCGGGACAGAGAAGGGGGAGCTGTTTTTT.

This clone was seen a few times. The V gene is TRBV7-2, the J gene TRBJ2-1, with 9 bases identical to TRBD1. CDR3 length equals 15 residues. V gave up 5 bases and J gave up 7 bases; unmatched junction bases: 9. Germline CDR1 SGHTA, CDR2 FQGNSA. The CDR3 nucleotides are TGTGCCAGCAGCCGGACAGGGGCTCGTGAGAATGAGCAGTTCTTC. It encodes CASSRTGARENEQFF.

This rearrangement joins TRBV7-9 to TRBJ2-7, with a possible D match to TRBD1 (6 bases). The CDR3 sequence is 15 residues long. The V end was cut by 5 bases, the J end by 5 bases, with 19 bases between. Germline assignment: CDR1 SEHNR and CDR2 FQNEAQ (reference sequence). CDR3 sequence: CASSPLTGRRDEQYF. For the CDR3, the DNA is TGTGCCAGCAGCCCACTAACAGGGAGAAGGGACGAGCAGTACTTC.

This sequence joins TRBV9 and TRBJ2-5; 10 bases map to TRBD1. Near its end, the DNA agrees better with TRBJ2-7, so the J call may be wrong. This CDR3 has 15 amino acids. Germline CDR1 and CDR2: SGDLS and YYNGEE. The CDR3 spells CASSVDGQGGYEQYF. DNA of the CDR3: TGTGCCAGCAGCGTAGACGGACAGGGGGGGTACGAGCAGTACTTC.

This clone occurred a few times. This chain uses TRBV4-2 with TRBJ2-7; a possible D gene is TRBD1 (5 bases). Germline V lookup: CDR1 LGHNA, CDR2 YNFKEQ. The V end was cut by 1 base, the J end by 2 bases, with 15 bases between. The length of the CDR3 is 16 residues. The CDR3 is CASSQVPDNYPYEQYF. CDR3 nucleotides: TGTGCCAGCAGCCAAGTCCCGGACAATTACCCCTACGAGCAGTACTTC.

This clone has just a few counts. The V call is TRBV5-1, the J call TRBJ1-2; D not resolved. Germline V gene lookup returns CDR1 SGHRS and CDR2 YFSETQ. Trimming removed 7 bases from V and 5 bases from J, with 9 bases in between. The CDR3 contains 11 residues. CDR3 DNA sequence: TGCGCCAGCGGGGAGGGTTATGGCTACACCTTC. Protein sequence: CASGEGYGYTF. Full variable domain (outside the CDR3, taken from reference TRBV5-1 and TRBJ1-2): KAGVTQTPRYLIKTRGQQVTLSCSPISGHRSVSWYQQTPGQGLQFLFEYFSETQRNKGNFPGRFSGRQFSNSRSEMNVSTLELGDSALYLCASGEGYGYTFGSGTRLTVV.

The J gene is TRBJ1-5, the V gene TRBV28, with D perhaps matching TRBD1 (5 bases). CDR3 length: 14 residues. The ends were cut back, 5 bases at V and 1 base at J, with 9 bases in the middle. The germline CDR1 and CDR2 sequences are MDHEN and SYDVKM. CDR3 residues: CASSPWTSNQPQHF. In DNA, the CDR3 is TGTGCCAGCAGTCCGTGGACAAGCAATCAGCCCCAGCATTTT.

V is TRBV6-1 and J is TRBJ2-3; 13 bases line up with TRBD2. Germline CDR1 and CDR2: MNHNS and SASEGT. The V and J ends lost 6 bases and 1 base, in that order; junction bases with no gene match: 1. The CDR3 loop spans 15 amino acids. CDR3 nucleotide sequence: TGTGCCAGCAGCACTAGCGGGGGGGGCACAGATACGCAGTATTTT. Amino acids: CASSTSGGGTDTQYF.

This rearrangement joins TRBV4-3 to TRBJ1-6; D may be TRBD1 (5 bases). V gave up 0 bases and J gave up 8 bases, with 11 bases separating them. Germline CDR1 LGHNA, CDR2 YSLEER. The CDR3 is 15 amino acids. This CDR3 reads CASSQEEGPDSPLHF. The CDR3 DNA reads TGCGCCAGCAGCCAAGAGGAGGGGCCGGATTCACCCCTCCACTTT.

This rearrangement joins TRBV7-8 to TRBJ2-7, with D perhaps TRBD2 (5 bases). The ends were cut back, 1 base at V and 6 bases at J, with 10 bases in the middle. The CDR3 runs 13 residues. The germline V gene has CDR1 SGHVS and CDR2 FQNEAQ. The CDR3 sequence: CASSLVGDTEQYF. The CDR3 DNA follows: TGTGCCAGCAGCTTAGTCGGGGATACCGAGCAGTACTTC.

The chain carries TRBV2 and TRBJ1-3; maybe TRBD1 (6 bases). The length of the CDR3 is 15 residues. Between the trimmed V and J ends, which lost 5 bases and 6 bases, there was a span of 17 bases. The germline CDR1 and CDR2 sequences are SNHLY and FYNNEI. Here the CDR3 DNA reads TGTGCCAGCAGTTACCACGTCGGGGGGCAAAACACCATATATTTT. Its translation: CASSYHVGGQNTIYF.

The chain couples TRBV7-6 to TRBJ1-2; possibly TRBD1 for D (5 bases). V gave up 1 base and J gave up 7 bases, with 16 bases separating them. The CDR3 has 15 residues. The V gene's germline CDR1 is SGHVS and CDR2 FNYEAQ. The CDR3 protein is CASSLVAGGEAGYTF. The CDR3 DNA reads as TGTGCCAGCAGCTTAGTGGCCGGGGGAGAGGCTGGCTACACCTTC. Full variable domain (rest looked up from reference TRBV7-6 and TRBJ1-2): GAGVSQSPRYKVTKRGQDVALRCDPISGHVSLYWYRQALGQGPEFLTYFNYEAQQDKSGLPNDRFSAERPEGSISTLTIQRTEQRDSAMYRCASSLVAGGEAGYTFGSGTRLTVV.

This chain links TRBV11-2 with TRBJ2-2, with TRBD2 matching over 10 bases. Unmatched junction bases numbered 4, after V lost 8 bases and J lost 4 bases. This CDR3 spans 14 amino acids. CDR1 SGHAT and CDR2 FQNNGV come from the germline V gene. DNA of the CDR3: TGTGCCAGCTCCGGACTAGCGGTCACCGGGGAGCTGTTTTTT. Translation: CASSGLAVTGELFF.

This clone was found many times. The V call is TRBV6-6, the J call TRBJ2-1, with D possibly TRBD1 on 6 matching bases. The CDR3 loop spans 15 amino acids. V was shortened by 8 bases and J by 0 bases, with 14 bases between the two germline ends. Germline V lookup: CDR1 MNHNY, CDR2 SVGAGI (reference sequence). DNA for the CDR3: TGTGCCAGCTGCGTACAGGGCCCCTCCTACAATGAGCAGTTCTTC. It translates to CASCVQGPSYNEQFF.

The chain links TRBV5-4 to TRBJ2-3; 8 bases map to TRBD1. There are 16 residues in the CDR3. J gave up 8 bases and V 0 bases, and 11 bases lay outside the gene matches. The V gene's germline CDR1 is SGHNT and CDR2 YYREEE (reference sequence). The CDR3 loop reads CASSLGRGQVVSTQYF. DNA of the CDR3: TGTGCCAGCAGCTTGGGGAGGGGACAGGTCGTTAGTACGCAGTATTTT.

The chain employs TRBV13 and TRBJ1-1, with 11 bases matching TRBD1. The V gene's germline CDR1 is PRHDT and CDR2 FYEKMQ (reference sequence). V shed 4 bases and J 0 bases; nucleotides not matched to a gene: 4. The CDR3 is 16 amino acids. CDR3: CASSSDRGLLNTEAFF. For the CDR3, the DNA is TGTGCCAGCAGCTCGGACAGGGGGCTACTGAACACTGAAGCTTTCTTT.

The rearrangement uses TRBV9 and TRBJ2-3, with TRBD2 matching over 11 bases. Looked up from germline, CDR1 is SGDLS and CDR2 is YYNGEE. The ends lost 2 bases at V and 3 bases at J; junction bases unmatched: 5. This CDR3 spans 16 amino acids. The CDR3 sequence: CASSVVAGGSTDTQYF. CDR3 in DNA: TGTGCCAGCAGCGTTGTAGCGGGGGGGTCGACAGATACGCAGTATTTT.